This is a list of T cell receptor beta chains from one sample in a study of T cells after yellow fever vaccination. TCRdb fed the 5' RACE reads into MiXCR, producing one record per CDR3 protein. The table lists under 300,000 distinct CDR3 sequences, over 10% of them singletons. Sequencing used CD4+ T cells sorted from PBMCs, obtained 45 days after the yellow fever booster vaccination. These receptors were collected from a man in his thirties or forties who received the YFV17D yellow fever vaccine. Both conserved end residues are part of each CDR3. A D gene is named only where the DNA matches it firmly. The listing skips clone size in some rows; elsewhere it reads once, few, many or a size class.

size	D	J	V	DNA	CDR3
-	-	TRBJ1-3	TRBV5-1	TGCGCCAGCGGAAACGGAGGCGGAAACACCATATATTTT	CASGNGGGNTIYF
-	-	TRBJ2-7	TRBV5-1	TGCGCCAGCAGCTTGGATATGAGATCCTACGAGCAGTACTTC	CASSLDMRSYEQYF
many	TRBD1	TRBJ2-2	TRBV5-1	TGCGCCAGCACGACGGACGGGACAGGGTTCACCGGGGAGCTGTTTTTT	CASTTDGTGFTGELFF
few	-	TRBJ2-4	TRBV7-9	TGTGCCAGCAGCCGCCGGCAGGGAAACATTCAGTACTTC	CASSRRQGNIQYF
few	-	TRBJ2-3	TRBV14	TGTGCCAGCAGCCAAGTTACCTGGACAGATACGCAGTATTTT	CASSQVTWTDTQYF
-	-	TRBJ2-7	TRBV3-1	TGTGCCAGCAGCCAAGAAGGGGGACCAGCCTACGAGCAGTACTTC	CASSQEGGPAYEQYF
few	TRBD2	TRBJ2-1	TRBV28	TGTGCCAGCAGCTTTCTGGCCAGCGGGAGGGCCCCCCCTAATGAGCAGTTCTTC	CASSFLASGRAPPNEQFF
few	TRBD1	TRBJ2-7	TRBV9	TGTGCCAGCAGCGGGGCACAGGGGATAGGAGGCGAGCAGTACTTC	CASSGAQGIGGEQYF
-	-	TRBJ2-1	TRBV28	TGTGCATCAGGGGTCCCCTACAATGAGCAGTTCTTC	CASGVPYNEQFF
few	TRBD1	TRBJ2-7	TRBV7-2	TGTGCCAGCAGCTTAGTAGCGACAGGGGCAACCCACGAGCAGTACTTC	CASSLVATGATHEQYF
-	-	TRBJ2-2	TRBV25-1	TGTGCCAGCAATAGAAGAGTTTCCGGGGAGCTGTTTTTT	CASNRRVSGELFF
few	-	TRBJ2-2	TRBV15	TGTGCCACCAGCAGAGACGACAGCCACACCGGGGAGCTGTTTTTT	CATSRDDSHTGELFF
-	TRBD2	TRBJ2-3	TRBV3-1	TGTGCCAGCAGCCAAGATCGAGGTAGCGGGAGGACAGATACGCAGTATTTT	CASSQDRGSGRTDTQYF
-	-	TRBJ2-4	TRBV28	TGTGCCAGCAGTTGGTCCCCCCAAGCGCTCATTCAGTACTTC	CASSWSPQALIQYF
-	-	TRBJ2-1	TRBV7-2	TGTGCCAGCAGCTTAACTAAAAGCTCCTACAATGAGCAGTTCTTC	CASSLTKSSYNEQFF
once	-	TRBJ2-3	TRBV5-4	TGTGCCAGCAGCTTCAGCGGTCGGGCGTATTTT	CASSFSGRAYF
-	-	TRBJ2-1	TRBV6-2/TRBV6-3	TGTGCCAGCAGCTACTTTCGGGAGTCTAACTACAATGAGCAGTTCTTC	CASSYFRESNYNEQFF
few	-	TRBJ2-3	TRBV29-1	TGCAGCGTTGACTCCCGGAGTCGGAGCACAGATACGCAGTATTTT	CSVDSRSRSTDTQYF
few	TRBD2	TRBJ2-2	TRBV19	TGTGCCAGTAATCCATTAGCGGGAGGGCCCACCGGGGAGCTGTTTTTT	CASNPLAGGPTGELFF
-	TRBD1	TRBJ2-2	TRBV4-3	TGCGCCAGCAGCCATTCCGCACCGGGACAGTACACCGGGGAGCTGTTTTTT	CASSHSAPGQYTGELFF
-	TRBD1	TRBJ2-7	TRBV12-3/TRBV12-4	TGTGCCAGCAGTCCGGACAGGGGACCCCTCTACGAGCAGTACTTC	CASSPDRGPLYEQYF
-	-	TRBJ2-3	TRBV7-9	TGTGCCAGCACCCCAGTGGGTGCATACACAGATACGCAGTATTTT	CASTPVGAYTDTQYF
few	-	TRBJ2-7	TRBV15	TGTGCCACCAGCAGAGATCCGGGGGCCTACGAGCAGTACTTC	CATSRDPGAYEQYF
-	-	TRBJ1-3	TRBV5-8	TGTGCCAGCCGGTGGGAAAGCTCTGGAAACACCATATATTTT	CASRWESSGNTIYF
-	TRBD1	TRBJ2-3	TRBV18	TGTGCCAGCTCACCTGAACAGGGGGCATTGACAGATACGCAGTATTTT	CASSPEQGALTDTQYF
-	-	TRBJ2-5	TRBV10-3	TGTGCCATCAGTGAGTCGATTAAACAGACCCAGTACTTC	CAISESIKQTQYF
-	TRBD2	TRBJ2-7	TRBV4-2	TGTGCCAGCAGCCTTGAAGGGACTAGCGGGAGGACCTCGGTGAGGGAGCAGTACTTC	CASSLEGTSGRTSVREQYF
few	-	TRBJ2-3	TRBV5-1	TGCGCCAGCAGCTCAGACTCCTACAGCACAGATACGCAGTATTTT	CASSSDSYSTDTQYF
-	TRBD1	TRBJ2-7	TRBV20-1	TGCAGTGCTGAGATCCCCAGGGGGCTTCTGGAGCAGTACTTC	CSAEIPRGLLEQYF
-	-	TRBJ2-1	TRBV7-9	TGTGCCAGCAGCTTATACAGATCAGGTGGGGTTGAGCAGTTCTTC	CASSLYRSGGVEQFF
-	TRBD1	TRBJ2-2	TRBV10-3	TGTGCCATCACCCGGGACAGGGAAACCGGGGAGCTGTTTTTT	CAITRDRETGELFF
few	-	TRBJ2-3	TRBV7-2	TGTGCCAGCAGCTTAAAGGGGTCAGATACGCAGTATTTT	CASSLKGSDTQYF
once	-	TRBJ2-5	TRBV2	TGTGCCAGCACCCGGGGAGTTACAGAAGAGACCCAGTACTTC	CASTRGVTEETQYF
-	-	TRBJ1-1	TRBV10-3	TGTGCCATCAGTGGGGGTCTGAACACTGAAGCTTTCTTT	CAISGGLNTEAFF
few	TRBD2	TRBJ2-2	TRBV5-1	TGCGCCAGCACCCTACTCCGCCTCGGGACTAGCGGGACCCACACCGGGGAGCTGTTTTTT	CASTLLRLGTSGTHTGELFF
many	-	TRBJ1-1	TRBV20-1	TGCAGTGCTCCCCGGGGAGCGGGAGGGTCTGAAGCTTTCTTT	CSAPRGAGGSEAFF
many	-	TRBJ2-5	TRBV7-3	TGTGCCAGCAGCTTAAAGCCAGGCATGCTCCAGGGGACCCAGTACTTC	CASSLKPGMLQGTQYF
few	-	TRBJ2-1	TRBV19	TGTGCCAGTACCCTGGGGGTAAGCTCCTACAATGAGCAGTTCTTC	CASTLGVSSYNEQFF
-	TRBD1	TRBJ2-7	TRBV5-1	TGCGCCAGCAGCTTGGGACAGGGGACCATCAAGCAGTACTTC	CASSLGQGTIKQYF
few	-	TRBJ2-2	TRBV20-1	TGCAGTGCTCCCGAATCCAAGGCCAGGGCCGGCGGGGAGCTGTTTTTT	CSAPESKARAGGELFF
-	-	TRBJ2-7	TRBV29-1	TGCAGCGTTGAAGTATGGCAGAATAACTACGAGCAGTACTTC	CSVEVWQNNYEQYF
-	-	TRBJ2-1	TRBV7-9	TGTGCCAGCAGCTTAGTACAACTTCCTTACAATGAGCAGTTCTTC	CASSLVQLPYNEQFF
few	TRBD1	TRBJ2-3	TRBV4-2	TGTGCCAGCAGCCCCGGGGACAGGGGCACAGATACGCAGTATTTT	CASSPGDRGTDTQYF
-	-	TRBJ2-5	TRBV14	TGTGCCAGCAGCCTGCGCGTTACCCAAGAGACCCAGTACTTC	CASSLRVTQETQYF
few	-	TRBJ2-3	TRBV15	TGTGCCACCAGCAGATCTCGGGGCGGAAAAGGCACAGATACGCAGTATTTT	CATSRSRGGKGTDTQYF
few	TRBD2	TRBJ2-7	TRBV3-1	TGTGCCAGCAACCCGGGACTAGGCAGGGAGCAGTACTTC	CASNPGLGREQYF
-	TRBD1	TRBJ2-3	TRBV7-2	TGTGCCAGCAAACCGGACAGGGGGTACGCAGATACGCAGTATTTT	CASKPDRGYADTQYF
-	TRBD1	TRBJ2-5	TRBV27	TGTGCCAGTCAGACAGGGGCCGGACAAGAGACCCAGTACTTC	CASQTGAGQETQYF
few	-	TRBJ2-3	TRBV7-9	TGTGCCAGCAGCTTGGAGTCGACAGCAGATACGCAGTATTTT	CASSLESTADTQYF
few	-	TRBJ2-3	TRBV5-1	TGCGCCAGCAGCACGCGGGCTTCAGATACGCAGTATTTT	CASSTRASDTQYF
few	-	TRBJ2-4	TRBV7-8	TGTGCCAGCAGCTTAAGGACGCGCAGGAACATTCAGTACTTC	CASSLRTRRNIQYF